This T cell receptor (beta chain) originates from a study of blood T cell repertoires in COVID-19. Study-wide context: The study drew acute and convalescent COVID-19 samples from the United States, Italy and Spain. Sources were T cells, B-cell-depleted T cells, or PBMCs; the material itself was cDNA or gDNA.

The CDR3 spans 17 residues. Germline V gives CDR1 MNHEY, CDR2 SVGEGT. V lost 0 bases and J 4 bases, leaving 16 bases between the germline ends. The method was immunoSEQ multiplex PCR; TCRdb's version includes in-frame clones alone and lacks a portion of them. The table lists approximately 160,000 clones, less than 90% of them singletons. The receptor was derived from a man aged 18 to 30 with active or convalescent COVID-19. The chain links TRBV6-2 or TRBV6-3 to TRBJ1-3; D call uncertain. Sequencing was done on a sample of peripheral blood. CDR3 bases: TGTGCCAGCAGTTACTCGAATCGGGGAAAGTACGGAAACACCATATATTTT. This translates into CASSYSNRGKYGNTIYF.